This T cell receptor (beta chain) was found in a study of regulatory dendritic cells for organ transplantation. Study-level results: Among resting subsets, memory CD8+ cells contained the most alloreactive clonotypes. Regulatory dendritic cells appeared to expand memory CD8+ clones less than mature ones.

CD4+ or CD8+ T cells were sorted as naive CD45RA+ or memory CD45RO+. In the case of this clone: Its target is not known.

V trimming: 5 bases; J trimming: 2 bases; junction bases outside the gene matches: 6. CDR1 and CDR2 from the germline V gene are MNHEY and SVGAGI. CDR3 length: 15 amino acids. TCRdb keeps only in-frame clones here, not all; method: immunoSEQ multiplex PCR. The top ten hold 0.4% to 0.45% of the sample, which has around 29,000 clones, approximately 86% seen once. Sequencing was done on a sample of naive CD8+ T cells from blood. Regarding subset: CD45RA+ naive T cells. The source is a human donor in good health. V usage is TRBV6-5 and J usage is TRBJ2-1; 7 bases are a match to TRBD1. CDR3 amino acids: CASSLTGIPYNEQFF. The CDR3 DNA follows: TGTGCCAGCAGTCTGACAGGGATCCCCTACAATGAGCAGTTCTTC.